This TCR beta chain was captured by sequencing in a study of patients and donors after allogeneic stem cell transplantation. Using its own MiXCR run on the RT-PCR reads, TCRdb lists one record per CDR3 protein. This repertoire shows hundreds of thousands of distinct CDR3 sequences, roughly 17% found once; its top ten account for about 7%. The table lists this clonotype with a few counts. The sequence derives from a human donor who was either an allogeneic HSCT recipient or a stem cell or donor lymphocyte infusion donor (not recorded which). It is not recorded whose cells these are; they may come from a transplant donor. The sequenced material came from blood, either unsorted or a sorted T cell fraction (not recorded which).

CDR3 residues: CAWRRDSEQYF. The DNA for the CDR3 is TGTGCCTGGAGGAGGGACTCCGAGCAGTACTTC. The J gene is TRBJ2-7, the V gene TRBV30, with D possibly being TRBD2 (6 bases). V shed 3 bases and J shed 6 bases, with 9 bases lying between them. Germline CDR1 GTSNPN, CDR2 SVGIG (reference sequence). This CDR3 has 11 residues. Together with reference TRBV30 and TRBJ2-7, the CDR3 gives the full variable domain: SQTIHQWPATLVQPVGSPLSLECTVEGTSNPNLYWYRQAAGRGLQLLFYSVGIGQISSEVPQNLSASRPQDRQFILSSKKLLLSDSGFYLCAWRRDSEQYFGPGTRLTVT.